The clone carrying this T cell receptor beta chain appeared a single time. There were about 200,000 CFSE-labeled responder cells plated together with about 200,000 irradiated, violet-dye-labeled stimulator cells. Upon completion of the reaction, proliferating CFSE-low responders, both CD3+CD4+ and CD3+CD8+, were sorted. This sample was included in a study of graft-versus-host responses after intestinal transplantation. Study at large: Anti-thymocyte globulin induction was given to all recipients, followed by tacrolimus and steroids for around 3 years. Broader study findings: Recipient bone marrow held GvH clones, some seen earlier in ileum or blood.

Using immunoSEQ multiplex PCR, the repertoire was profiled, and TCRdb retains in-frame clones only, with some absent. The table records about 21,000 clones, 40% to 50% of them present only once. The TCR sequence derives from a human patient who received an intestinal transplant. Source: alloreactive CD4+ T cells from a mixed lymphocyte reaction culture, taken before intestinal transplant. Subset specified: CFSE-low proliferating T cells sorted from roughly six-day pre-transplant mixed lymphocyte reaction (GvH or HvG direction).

CDR3 DNA: TGCGCCAGCAGCTTGGGGCAGTACAATGAGCAGTTCTTC. It is translated as CASSLGQYNEQFF. V and J are TRBV5-1 and TRBJ2-1; D gene ambiguous. V was trimmed by 0 bases and J by 4 bases, leaving 5 bases between them. Looked up from germline, CDR1 is SGHRS and CDR2 is YFSETQ. The CDR3 is 13 amino acids.